This T cell receptor beta chain was identified in a study of cytotoxic CD8 clonotypes in ibrutinib-treated CLL. Study information: The study recorded mean values of approximately 260,000 productive templates and 90,000 to 100,000 productive rearrangements per sample. Study-level results: The clonality went up when patients responded to ibrutinib and dropped back toward baseline at progression. Public clonotypes (which were uncommon) either contracted or remained stable on treatment.

V lost 7 bases and J 2 bases, leaving 13 bases between the germline ends. The CDR3 has 14 amino acids. Germline values: CDR1 MRHNA, CDR2 SNTAGT. Note on this clone: Its specificity is unknown.

Clones were sequenced by immunoSEQ multiplex PCR, and TCRdb holds only the in-frame ones, with some missing. The sample contains 100,000 to 150,000 clones, approximately 85% of which appear only once. Genomic DNA in a quantity of approximately 1.8 micrograms was derived from cryopreserved PBMCs for TCR beta libraries. Sample: PBMCs, taken after 24 months of ibrutinib treatment. V usage is TRBV6-4 and J usage is TRBJ2-3, with D possibly TRBD2 on 6 matching bases. The sequence derives from a human donor with chronic lymphocytic leukemia. CDR3 in DNA: TGTGCCAGCAAGAGCGGGCCTTACACAGATACGCAGTATTTT. It yields the protein CASKSGPYTDTQYF.